This TCR beta chain was recovered during a study of post-analysis software for immune sequencing data. Unique-molecular-identifier-tagged TCR beta cDNA libraries were used. When about 0.9 to 11 million T cells were used, they gave some 520,000 cDNA molecules. MiXCR, run by TCRdb on the PCR reads, gives a single entry per CDR3 protein. Of 150,000 to 200,000 distinct CDR3 sequences listed, about 30% are singletons. With respect to this clonotype: Its antigen is as yet unknown. Given a much more abundant clone one base away, this may be a read error.

Looked up from germline, CDR1 is ENHRY and CDR2 is SYGVKD. The CDR3 contains 16 residues. Findings and limits, study-wide: Those samples that were prepared in the same batch co-clustered strongly by F measure. Significantly lower normalized Chao1 diversity was found in patients with multiple sclerosis relative to controls. Controls had lower frequencies than patients of 4 or 5 TRBV segments, which included TRBV5-6, TRBV5-1 and TRBV20-1.

This receptor was obtained from a girl between 10 and 17 years old with multiple sclerosis. The chain is built from TRBV10-3 and TRBJ2-1; the match to TRBD2 covers 12 bases. What was sequenced was blood. The CDR3 here is CAISDATSGRIDEHFF. For the CDR3, the DNA is TGTGCCATCAGTGACGCGACTAGCGGGAGAATCGATGAGCACTTCTTC.